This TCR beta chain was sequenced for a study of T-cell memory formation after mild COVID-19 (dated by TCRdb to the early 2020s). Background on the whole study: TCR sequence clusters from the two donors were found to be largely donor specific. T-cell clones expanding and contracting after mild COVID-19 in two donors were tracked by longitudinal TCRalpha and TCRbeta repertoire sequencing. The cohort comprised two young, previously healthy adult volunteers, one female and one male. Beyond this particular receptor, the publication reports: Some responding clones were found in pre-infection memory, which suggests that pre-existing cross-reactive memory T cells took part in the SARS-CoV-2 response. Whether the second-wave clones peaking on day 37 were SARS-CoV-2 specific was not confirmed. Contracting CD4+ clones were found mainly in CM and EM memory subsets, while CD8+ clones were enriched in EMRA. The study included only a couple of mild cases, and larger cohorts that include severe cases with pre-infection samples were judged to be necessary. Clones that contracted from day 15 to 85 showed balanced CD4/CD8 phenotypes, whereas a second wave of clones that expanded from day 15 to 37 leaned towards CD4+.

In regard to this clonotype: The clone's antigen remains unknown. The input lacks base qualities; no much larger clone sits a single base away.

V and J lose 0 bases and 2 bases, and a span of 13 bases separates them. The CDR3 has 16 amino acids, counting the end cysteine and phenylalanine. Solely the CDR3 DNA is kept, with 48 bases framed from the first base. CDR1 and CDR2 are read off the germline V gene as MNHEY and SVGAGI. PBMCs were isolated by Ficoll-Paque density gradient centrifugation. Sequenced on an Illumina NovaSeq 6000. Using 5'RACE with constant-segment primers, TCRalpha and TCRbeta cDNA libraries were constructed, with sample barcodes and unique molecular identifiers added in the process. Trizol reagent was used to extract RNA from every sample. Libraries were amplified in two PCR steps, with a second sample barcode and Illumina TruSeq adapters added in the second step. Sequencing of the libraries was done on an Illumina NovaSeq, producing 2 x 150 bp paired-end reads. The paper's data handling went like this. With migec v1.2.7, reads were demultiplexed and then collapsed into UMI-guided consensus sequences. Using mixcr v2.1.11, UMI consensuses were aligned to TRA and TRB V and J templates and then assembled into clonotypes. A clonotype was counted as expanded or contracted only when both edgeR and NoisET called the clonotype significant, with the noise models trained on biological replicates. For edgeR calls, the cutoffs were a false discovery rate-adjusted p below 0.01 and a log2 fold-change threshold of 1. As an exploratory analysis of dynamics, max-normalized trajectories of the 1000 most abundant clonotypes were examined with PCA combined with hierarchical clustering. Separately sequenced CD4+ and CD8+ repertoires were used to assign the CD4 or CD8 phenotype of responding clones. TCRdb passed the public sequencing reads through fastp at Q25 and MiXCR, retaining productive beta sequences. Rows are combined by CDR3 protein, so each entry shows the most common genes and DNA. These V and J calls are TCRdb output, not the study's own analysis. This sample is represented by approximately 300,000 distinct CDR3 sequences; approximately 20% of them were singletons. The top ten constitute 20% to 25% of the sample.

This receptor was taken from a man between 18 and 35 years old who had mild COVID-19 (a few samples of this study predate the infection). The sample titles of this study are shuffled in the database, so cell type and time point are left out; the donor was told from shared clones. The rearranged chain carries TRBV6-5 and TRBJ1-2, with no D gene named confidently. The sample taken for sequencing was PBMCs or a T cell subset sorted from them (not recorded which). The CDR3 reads CASSYSSGSKNYGYTF. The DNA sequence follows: TGTGCCAGCAGTTACTCGTCAGGCTCGAAAAACTATGGCTACACCTTC.